This TCR beta chain is drawn from a study of T cell changes during pregnancy in multiple sclerosis. The protocol was immunoSEQ multiplex PCR, while the TCRdb copy is restricted to in-frame clones and leaves out a portion. The sample records about 38,000 clones, approximately 91% being singletons. This clone was detected once. CDR3 length: 18 residues. The V and J ends lost 4 bases and 0 bases, in that order; junction bases with no gene match: 9. Germline CDR1 is SGHKS and CDR2 is YYEKEE (reference sequence). The chain recombines TRBV5-5 with TRBJ2-6; 8 positions agree with TRBD2. The sequence was obtained from a female donor in good health, enrolled as a control in a pregnancy study. Here the sequenced sample was CD4+ T cells from peripheral blood mononuclear cells, taken after pregnancy. The chain's CDR3 is CASSPLGAGDSGANVLTF. Here the CDR3 DNA reads TGTGCCAGCAGCCCGTTAGGAGCGGGGGACTCTGGGGCCAACGTCCTGACTTTC.